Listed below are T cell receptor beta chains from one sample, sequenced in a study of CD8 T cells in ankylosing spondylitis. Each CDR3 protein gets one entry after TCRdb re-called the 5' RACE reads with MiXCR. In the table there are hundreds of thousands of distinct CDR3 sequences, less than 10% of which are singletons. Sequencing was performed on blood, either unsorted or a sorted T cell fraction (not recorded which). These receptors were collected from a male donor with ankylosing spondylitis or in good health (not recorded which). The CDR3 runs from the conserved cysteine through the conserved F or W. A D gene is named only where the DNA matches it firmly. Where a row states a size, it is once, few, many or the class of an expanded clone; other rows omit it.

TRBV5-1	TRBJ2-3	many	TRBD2	TGCGCCAGCAGCTCACGGACTAGCGGGGGTAGGAATACGCAGTATTTT	CASSSRTSGGRNTQYF
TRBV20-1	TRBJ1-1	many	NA	TGCAGTGCCGCCAGGGACTTGGGCTTAGCTTTCTTT	CSAARDLGLAFF
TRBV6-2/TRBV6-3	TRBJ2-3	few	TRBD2	TGTGCCAGCAGTTGGGGACTAGGGGCAGATACGCAGTATTTT	CASSWGLGADTQYF
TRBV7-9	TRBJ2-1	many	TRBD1	TGTGCCAGCAGCTTAGGGTGGGACAGGGGAGCCTACAATGAGCAGTTCTTC	CASSLGWDRGAYNEQFF
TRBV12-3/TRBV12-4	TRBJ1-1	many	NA	TGTGCCAGCACCTGGGGGGGTATCACTGAAGCTTTCTTT	CASTWGGITEAFF
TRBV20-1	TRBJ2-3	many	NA	TGCAGTGCTAGAAACGTGCTGCTGGGTACGCAGTATTTT	CSARNVLLGTQYF
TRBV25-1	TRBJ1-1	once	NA	TGTGCCAGCAGTGACCCTCCGATGGAGGCTTTCTTT	CASSDPPMEAFF
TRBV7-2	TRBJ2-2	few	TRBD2	TGTGCCAGCAGCTTAATACGGGGGGCCGGGGAGCTGTTTTTT	CASSLIRGAGELFF
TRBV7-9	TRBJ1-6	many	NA	TGTGCCAGCAGCTTAGAGGACTATAATTCACCCCTCCACTTT	CASSLEDYNSPLHF
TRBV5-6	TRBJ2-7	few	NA	TGTGCCAGCAGTTGCGTTCCTGGGACGGGCTACGAGCAGTACTTC	CASSCVPGTGYEQYF
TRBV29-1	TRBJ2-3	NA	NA	TGCAGCGCGATGCGGCCAGCCACAGATACGCAGTATTTT	CSAMRPATDTQYF
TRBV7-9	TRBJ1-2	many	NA	TGTGCCAGCAGCTTAGCCCCCCGCCGGGGTTATGGCTATGGCTACACCTTC	CASSLAPRRGYGYGYTF
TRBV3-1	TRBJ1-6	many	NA	TGTGCCAGCAGCCAAGATTGGGGCGGGGGCGTCGGGTCACCCCTCCACTTT	CASSQDWGGGVGSPLHF
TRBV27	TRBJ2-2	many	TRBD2	TGTGCCAGCACCACCCCGGGACTAGCGGGAGAGCGGACCGGGGAGCTGTTTTTT	CASTTPGLAGERTGELFF
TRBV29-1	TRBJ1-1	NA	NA	TGCAGCGTCCGGACAGTGAACACTGAAGCTTTCTTT	CSVRTVNTEAFF
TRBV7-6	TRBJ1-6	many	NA	TGTGCCAGCAACCACAGCTCCTATAATTCACCCCTCCACTTT	CASNHSSYNSPLHF
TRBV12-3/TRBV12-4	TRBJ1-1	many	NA	TGTGCCAGCAGTTTAGCGATGGACACTGAAGCTTTCTTT	CASSLAMDTEAFF
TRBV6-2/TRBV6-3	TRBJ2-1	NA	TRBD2	TGTGCCAGCAAGGTAGGACTAGCGGGAGGGTTGAGCTCCTACAATGAGCAGTTCTTC	CASKVGLAGGLSSYNEQFF
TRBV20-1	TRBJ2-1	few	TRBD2	TGCAGTGCTAGAGATCCTGGGACTAGCGGGACCCTCCTGGGAAATGAGCAGTTCTTC	CSARDPGTSGTLLGNEQFF
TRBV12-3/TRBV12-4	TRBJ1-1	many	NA	TGTGCCAGCAGTCCAGGAGGGACGGACACTGAAGCTTTCTTT	CASSPGGTDTEAFF
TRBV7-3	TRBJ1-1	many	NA	TGTGCCAGCAGCCCAGGGATGGCCAACACTGAAGCTTTCTTT	CASSPGMANTEAFF
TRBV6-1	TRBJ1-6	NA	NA	TGTGCCAGCAGGGCAGGGCGAACTAATTCACCCCTCCACTTT	CASRAGRTNSPLHF
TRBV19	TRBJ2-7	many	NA	TGTGCCAGTAGGGACGGGAGCTCCTACGAGCAGTACTTC	CASRDGSSYEQYF
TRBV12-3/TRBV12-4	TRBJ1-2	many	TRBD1	TGTGCCAGCAGTTTAGGGCAGGGGGCGCGCACCTTC	CASSLGQGARTF
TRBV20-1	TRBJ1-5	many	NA	TGCAGTGCGTCGCGGTCCCCGGGAAATCAGCCCCAGCATTTT	CSASRSPGNQPQHF
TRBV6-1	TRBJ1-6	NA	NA	TGTGCCAGCAGGGTAAACCATGAGGGCAATTCACCCCTCCACTTT	CASRVNHEGNSPLHF